Sequencing of this T cell receptor (beta chain) was carried out in a study of shared clonotypes between healthy human individuals (TCRdb year 2020). Context from the whole study: The cohort included three men and two women between 18 and 49 years of age. For each donor, CD4 naive and CD4 memory were each given three plates, CD8 naive was given two plates, and CD8 memory was given one plate. Blood TCR repertoires of about 5 healthy adults were deeply sequenced to estimate repertoire size and the extent of clonotype sharing between individuals. Different laboratories and diverse techniques were used to prepare libraries and sequence TCR repertoires, to increase sequencing depth and limit assay-specific biases. Between about 0.94 and 8.9 billion PBMCs per donor were obtained by leukapheresis.

Overall results and qualifications from the work: Roughly 5% of naive CD4, approximately 3.7% of naive CD8, about 2.5% of memory CD4, and approximately 0.39% of memory CD8 clonotypes were shared across four donors. Naive subsets generally had larger estimated clonotype richness than memory subsets did. Sampling was limited to blood, and TCR repertoires in tissue likely differ from TCR repertoires in blood. Compared with non-shared clonotypes, clonotypes shared by all four sorted-subset donors had higher generation probabilities. Incomplete sequencing was indicated by rarefaction of sorted-subset datasets, despite the large sequencing depth. Because the study included only a small number of donors, the genetic and exposure-history diversity represented was limited. Pairwise subsampling indicated that sequencing depth was expected to affect the degree of clonotype sharing among donors.

As for this clone: Its antigen is unknown. No base quality values were provided; no much bigger clone lies one nucleotide off.

The donors were healthy, HIV-negative adults with no recently reported acute infections or vaccinations. Every donor was a Caucasian adult living in Nashville, Tennessee, USA. CD4+ T cells were enriched by magnetic negative selection; naive cells were then positively selected on CD45RA, and the negative fraction formed the memory subset. After blood collection by leukapheresis, PBMCs were isolated using Ficoll-Histopaque density gradient centrifugation and then cryopreserved in the vapor phase of liquid nitrogen. Analytical flow cytometry was used to check the purity and quantity of every magnetically sorted T cell population. Each sorted fraction had its genomic DNA isolated and then quantified by UV absorbance on a Nanodrop 2000c. The germline V gene yields SGHTA for CDR1 and FQGNSA for CDR2. From V the trimming removes 4 bases and from J it removes 10 bases, while the gene matches leave 9 bases of the junction unaccounted for. The CDR3 starts with the cysteine, ends with the phenylalanine, and has 14 residues. CDR3 DNA is the only sequence kept; it has 42 bases, read in frame from the first base.

Using the deep immunoSEQ assay, multiplex PCR amplified TCR CDR3 regions from genomic DNA. Extracted genomic DNA from each cell subset was spread evenly across all wells of several immunoSEQ 96-well plates, with each plate serving as a replicate. For sorted subsets, each replicate PCR was loaded with around 220 ng genomic DNA, equivalent to 30,000 or so T cell genomes. Purified libraries were quantified with a Qubit 3.0 fluorometer, sized on a Bioanalyzer 2100, and re-quantified with the KAPA Library Quantification kit. Each immunoSEQ 96-well plate was sequenced on its own single-read 150-cycle Illumina NextSeq 550 flow cell. On the authors' methods: Because the immunoSEQ output held only junctional sequences and lacked quality scores, the filtering could not match the filtering applied to full-length reads. Sequences were annotated with PyIR, a Python wrapper for IgBLAST v1.9, and V/J genes and CDR3 were assigned using IMGT germline references. Reads were filtered out if the reads had weak V/J assignments (E-value above 1e-6), no CDR3, stop codons, out-of-frame junctions, or ambiguous translated residues. A V3J clonotype was defined by an identical inferred V gene, J gene, and CDR3 amino acid sequence. Percentage overlap between repertoires was calculated by dividing the number of shared unique clonotypes by the size of the smaller repertoire. Three approaches were used to assess repertoire richness: RTK rarefaction, the Chao1 estimator, and Recon v2.1 estimates of unobserved clonotypes. OLGA was used to compute generation probabilities for all TCRbeta clonotypes that the gDNA method yielded from a handful of donors. This is the immuneACCESS table as TCRdb keeps it, with only in-frame sequences that have V and J called. A part of the clones is gone; compared with another copy, unresolved V genes explain less than half, and the rest is unexplained. V, J and clone size are those of that table, while D and trimming were read from the DNA. This sample comprises 1 million to 1.3 million clones, roughly 74% of them detected only once. Around 0.61% of the sample belongs to the ten largest clones.

Material for sequencing was memory CD4+ T cells from PBMCs. What the cell subset or site label conveys for this sample: CD45RA-negative fraction. The receptor chain draws on TRBV7-2 and TRBJ1-2, and 10 bases in between align with TRBD1. The clonotype was recovered from a man between 18 and 35 years old in good health. Some clones in this sample may be carry-over from other donors' samples. DNA sequence: TGTGCCAGCAGCTCTATAAGGGACAGGGGAGCCTACACCTTC. It translates as CASSSIRDRGAYTF. The CDR3 plus the reference TRBV7-2 and TRBJ1-2 genes for the other parts give the full variable domain: GAGVSQSPSNKVTEKGKDVELRCDPISGHTALYWYRQSLGQGLEFLIYFQGNSAPDKSGLPSDRFSAERTGGSVSTLTIQRTQQEDSAVYLCASSSIRDRGAYTFGSGTRLTVV.